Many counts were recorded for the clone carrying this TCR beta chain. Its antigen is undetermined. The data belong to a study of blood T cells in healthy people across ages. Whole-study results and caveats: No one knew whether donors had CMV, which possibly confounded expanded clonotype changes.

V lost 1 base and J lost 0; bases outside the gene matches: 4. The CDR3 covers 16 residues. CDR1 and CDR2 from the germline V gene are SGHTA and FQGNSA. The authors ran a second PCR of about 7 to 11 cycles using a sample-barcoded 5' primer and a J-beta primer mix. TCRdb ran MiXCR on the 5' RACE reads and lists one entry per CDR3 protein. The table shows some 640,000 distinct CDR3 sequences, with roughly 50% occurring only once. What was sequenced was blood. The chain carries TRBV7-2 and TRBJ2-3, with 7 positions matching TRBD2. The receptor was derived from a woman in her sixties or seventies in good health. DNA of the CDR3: TGTGCCAGCAGCTTAGTTGGGGGGGGTAGCACAGATACGCAGTATTTT. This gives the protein CASSLVGGGSTDTQYF.